This passage covers 25 T cell receptor beta chains from one sample sequenced in a study of T cell repertoires in cytomegalovirus infection (dated by TCRdb to the late 2010s). The sequencing machine was an Illumina HiSeq 1500. TCRdb trimmed the raw reads at Q25, called clones with MiXCR and kept productive beta chains. Each CDR3 protein gets just one entry, which takes the most common genes and DNA from the rows behind it. The sample table shows about 400,000 distinct CDR3 sequences, and around 18% are seen once. The ten largest account for 8.5% to 10% of the sample. Sequencing was done on a sample of PBMCs. These receptors were taken from a human donor in good health (CMV status not recorded). Some clones in this sample may be carry-over from other donors' samples.

This clonotype was seen more than once but under ten times. The chain joins TRBV11-2 to TRBJ2-2; 8 bases are shared with TRBD2. The germline V gene encodes CDR1 SGHAT and CDR2 FQNNGV. The CDR3 is 16 amino acids. The J segment lost 7 bases and the V segment lost 5 bases, leaving 12 bases of the junction unmatched. CDR3 region: CASSPGLGRTVGELFF. In DNA form, the CDR3 reads TGTGCCAGCAGCCCGGGACTAGGCCGGACGGTCGGGGAGCTGTTTTTT.

The CDR3: CASSFYPNTEAFF. CDR3 nucleotides: TGTGCCAGCAGTTTCTATCCGAACACTGAAGCTTTCTTT. The genes are TRBV12-3 or TRBV12-4 and TRBJ1-1; D ambiguous. The CDR3 has 13 residues. V dropped 3 bases and J dropped 1 base, with 6 bases sitting between them.

The chain carries TRBV4-1 and TRBJ2-3; a possible D gene is TRBD1 (5 bases). Trimming stripped 3 bases from V and 1 base from J, with 17 bases between. Germline values: CDR1 MGHRA, CDR2 YSYEKL. The CDR3 loop spans 17 amino acids. CDR3 in DNA: TGCGCCAGCAGCCAGGTCAAGGGGTACTATGGCACAGATACGCAGTATTTT. Protein product: CASSQVKGYYGTDTQYF.

This clonotype was counted many times. V gene TRBV7-8 combines with J gene TRBJ1-1; TRBD1 matches 9 bases. The CDR3 extends over 17 amino acids. Germline V gene lookup returns CDR1 SGHVS and CDR2 FQNEAQ. The ends lost 3 bases at V and 1 base at J; junction bases unmatched: 9. CDR3 residues: CASSLSWTGAENTEAFF. The CDR3 DNA is TGTGCCAGCAGCTTGTCCTGGACAGGGGCCGAGAACACTGAAGCTTTCTTT. Looking up the rest from reference TRBV7-8 and TRBJ1-1 gives the full variable domain: GAGVSQSPRYKVAKRGQDVALRCDPISGHVSLFWYQQALGQGPEFLTYFQNEAQLDKSGLPSDRFFAERPEGSVSTLKIQRTQQEDSAVYLCASSLSWTGAENTEAFFGQGTRLTVV.

A few counts support this clonotype. The V and J genes are TRBV6-1 and TRBJ1-1; tentatively, D is TRBD1 (6 bases). The V gene lost 7 bases and the J gene lost 5 bases, with 17 bases spanning the gap. Germline V lookup: CDR1 MNHNS, CDR2 SASEGT. The CDR3 contains 14 residues. The CDR3 spells CASMEWGASTEAFF. DNA for the CDR3: TGTGCCAGCATGGAGTGGGGGGCGAGTACTGAAGCTTTCTTT.

In its sample, this clonotype was seen many times. The genes are TRBV7-9 and TRBJ1-1; the D is unclear. V lost 11 bases, J lost 5 bases, and 21 bases lay in between. CDR1 and CDR2 (germline): SEHNR, FQNEAQ (reference sequence). The CDR3 is 14 residues long. The CDR3 DNA follows: TGTGCCCTCGAAAACGGAGGAAAAGGGACTGAAGCTTTCTTT. Protein sequence: CALENGGKGTEAFF.

This clonotype is a singleton in its sample. The chain uses TRBV25-1 and TRBJ2-5, with 7 bases aligning to TRBD1. The length of the CDR3 is 12 residues. V trimming: 6 bases; J trimming: 5 bases; junction bases outside the gene matches: 3. Germline-derived CDR1 and CDR2 are MGHDK and SYGVNS. The DNA of the CDR3 is TGTGCCAGCAGCGGACAGGTGGAGACCCAGTACTTC. Encoded protein: CASSGQVETQYF.

The CDR3 region is CASRAPEAFF. CDR3 coding DNA: TGTGCCAGCCGGGCTCCTGAAGCTTTCTTT. V and J are TRBV6-1 and TRBJ1-1; the D is unclear. V was cut by 8 bases and J by 6 bases, with 7 bases left in between. There are 10 residues in the CDR3. Germline V gene lookup returns CDR1 MNHNS and CDR2 SASEGT.

At least ten counts were recorded for this clonotype. The chain carries TRBV4-3 and TRBJ1-5; D is ambiguous. Trimming cost V 3 bases and J 2 bases, with 14 bases left between them. CDR3 length: 16 amino acids. The germline V gene has CDR1 LGHNA and CDR2 YSLEER. CDR3 in DNA: TGCGCCAGCAGCCAGGCCAAGGTAGAGGGCAATCAGCCCCAGCATTTT. Protein: CASSQAKVEGNQPQHF.

The rearrangement links TRBV7-2 to TRBJ2-5; 8 positions match TRBD2. V shed 6 bases, J shed 5 bases, and the junction held 8 bases outside the gene matches. This CDR3 contains 14 residues. The germline V gene has CDR1 SGHTA and CDR2 FQGNSA. The CDR3 region has the DNA TGTGCCAGCAGAAGGGGACTAGGGGAGGAGACCCAGTACTTC. Residues: CASRRGLGEETQYF.

V gene TRBV12-5 combines with J gene TRBJ2-1; 8 bases match TRBD1. The germline V gene has CDR1 LGHNT and CDR2 FRNRAP. The V and J ends lost 1 base and 2 bases, in that order; junction bases with no gene match: 7. The CDR3 totals 17 residues. The CDR3 loop is CASGLDGRGLTYNEQFF. The CDR3 DNA is TGTGCTAGTGGTTTGGACGGCAGGGGGCTAACCTACAATGAGCAGTTCTTC.

This clonotype was detected ten times or more. The J gene is TRBJ1-1, the V gene TRBV19; 10 nucleotides line up with TRBD1. Looked up from germline, CDR1 is LNHDA and CDR2 is SQIVND (reference sequence). The length of the CDR3 is 14 residues. With 7 bases clipped from V and 4 bases from J, the junction kept 6 bases outside the gene matches. CDR3 nucleotides: TGTGCCAGTACATTGGACAGGGGGGGCACTGAAGCTTTCTTT. Translated, it gives CASTLDRGGTEAFF. Together with reference TRBV19 and TRBJ1-1, the CDR3 gives the full variable domain: DGGITQSPKYLFRKEGQNVTLSCEQNLNHDAMYWYRQDPGQGLRLIYYSQIVNDFQKGDIAEGYSVSREKKESFPLTVTSAQKNPTAFYLCASTLDRGGTEAFFGQGTRLTVV.

This clonotype has only a few counts. The chain employs TRBV20-1 and TRBJ2-7; D not resolved. CDR1 is DFQATT and CDR2 is SNEGSKA in the germline V gene (reference sequence). V lost 3 bases and J 0 bases, leaving 12 bases between the germline ends. This CDR3 has 14 amino acids. CDR3 in DNA: TGCAGTGCTAGTAGTGAAAAAGCCTCCTACGAGCAGTACTTC. The encoded protein is CSASSEKASYEQYF.

In this sample, this clonotype turned up a few times. V gene TRBV7-2 combines with J gene TRBJ2-7; D is possibly TRBD2 (6 bases). V lost 1 base and J lost 2, with 12 bases in between. This CDR3 region has 15 residues. Germline V gene sequence: CDR1 SGHTA, CDR2 FQGNSA. CDR3 DNA: TGTGCCAGCAGCTTAGTTCCCGGGAGCCCCTACGAGCAGTACTTC. Its translation is CASSLVPGSPYEQYF.

V gene TRBV12-3 or TRBV12-4 combines with J gene TRBJ2-7; 16 nucleotides line up with TRBD2. V gave up 3 bases and J gave up 13 bases; unmatched junction bases: 3. This CDR3 spans 13 amino acids. This CDR3 is CASSLGLAGGEYF. The CDR3 coding sequence is TGTGCCAGCAGTTTGGGACTAGCGGGGGGGGAATACTTC.

This clonotype came up many times. This rearrangement joins TRBV12-3 or TRBV12-4 to TRBJ2-7; unclear D gene. The CDR3 is 15 residues long. The V end was cut by 2 bases, the J end by 7 bases, with 18 bases between. The CDR3 bases are TGTGCCAGCAGTTTAATGAGAACGTACGTCCGGGAGCAGTACTTC. Translation: CASSLMRTYVREQYF.

The genes are TRBV6-2 or TRBV6-3 and TRBJ1-2; perhaps TRBD1 as D (6 bases). The germline gives CDR1 MNHEY, CDR2 SVGEGT. This CDR3 comprises 15 residues. The V and J ends lost 5 bases and 10 bases respectively, with 23 bases between them. The DNA of the CDR3 is TGTGCCAGCAGTCTACCCGACGGGACACTGTCCCTCTACACCTTC. It codes for CASSLPDGTLSLYTF.

This chain links TRBV2 with TRBJ1-1, with 8 bases matching TRBD1. The CDR3 spans 15 residues. Trimming at V came to 6 bases and at J to 6 bases, leaving 12 bases not matched to a gene. From germline, CDR1 is SNHLY and CDR2 FYNNEI. This CDR3 is CASSAPDRAVAEAFF. The CDR3 DNA follows: TGTGCCAGCAGCGCTCCGGACAGGGCGGTTGCTGAAGCTTTCTTT.

The chain combines TRBV7-2 with TRBJ2-2, with D perhaps assigned TRBD1 or TRBD2 (5 bases each). V was cut by 1 base and J by 4 bases, with 13 bases left in between. The CDR3 is 16 residues long. The germline V gene encodes CDR1 SGHTA and CDR2 FQGNSA. CDR3: CASSLVGTVGTGELFF. The DNA of the CDR3 is TGTGCCAGCAGCTTAGTCGGGACGGTGGGCACCGGGGAGCTGTTTTTT.

In this sample, this clonotype turned up a few times. V usage is TRBV28 and J usage is TRBJ2-5, with 8 bases matching TRBD1. V shed 7 bases, J shed 3 bases, and the junction held 10 bases outside the gene matches. Germline V CDR1 and CDR2: MDHEN, SYDVKM. The CDR3 has 15 residues. Here the CDR3 reads CASTVDRGREETQYF. CDR3 coding DNA: TGTGCCAGCACCGTAGACAGGGGCAGGGAAGAGACCCAGTACTTC.

The CDR3 spells CASNLYGTGSYEQYF. The DNA of the CDR3 is TGTGCCAGCAACCTTTATGGGACGGGTTCCTACGAGCAGTACTTC. This chain connects TRBV28 to TRBJ2-7; D tentatively fits TRBD1 or TRBD2 (5 bases each). With 7 bases removed from V and 1 base from J, the gap between germline ends came to 17 bases. This CDR3 contains 15 residues. From germline, CDR1 is MDHEN and CDR2 SYDVKM.

This clonotype occurred a few times. The chain has TRBV15 and TRBJ2-5, with TRBD2 identical over 7 bases. The J segment lost 3 bases and the V segment lost 2 bases, leaving 6 bases of the junction unmatched. The CDR3 loop spans 15 amino acids. Germline loops: CDR1 LNHNV, CDR2 YYDKDF (reference sequence). CDR3 nucleotides: TGTGCCACCAGCAGACCTCCCGCGGGGGAAGAGACCCAGTACTTC. Translated, it gives CATSRPPAGEETQYF.

The chain carries TRBV6-2 or TRBV6-3 and TRBJ2-2; D not certain. V lost 6 bases to trimming and J lost 8 bases, with 7 bases between them. CDR1 MNHEY and CDR2 SVGEGT come from the germline V gene. CDR3 length: 11 amino acids. The CDR3 spells CASSHVGELFF. CDR3 DNA sequence: TGTGCCAGCAGCCACGTAGGGGAGCTGTTTTTT.

Points on this clonotype: The junction departs from the called germline gene at one end, perhaps through a read error. This chain uses TRBV5-3 with TRBJ1-4, with 8 bases fitting TRBD1. TRBV5-3 is an ORF, and what it does is uncertain. This CDR3 spans 14 amino acids. As DNA, the CDR3 is TGTGCCAGCAGCTTGGACAGGGCGGCTGAAAAACTGTTTTTT. It translates to CASSLDRAAEKLFF.

This clonotype has a handful of counts. The rearrangement uses TRBV7-2 and TRBJ2-5; the D call may be TRBD1 or TRBD2 (5 bases each). This CDR3 has 15 residues. Germline loops: CDR1 SGHTA, CDR2 FQGNSA. V was cut by 2 bases and J by 7 bases, with 17 bases left in between. The CDR3 coding sequence is TGTGCCAGCAGCTTACAGAGGGACGGGATGGGGACCCAGTACTTC. Protein sequence: CASSLQRDGMGTQYF.